The clone carrying this TCR beta chain came up once. Methods used by the authors: Scientists estimated how many nucleated cells there were by amplifying reference gene primers. TCRdb's table, derived via immunoSEQ multiplex PCR, lists solely in-frame clones and lacks some. V and J calls and clone size come straight from that table; D and trimming were deduced from the DNA. This sample has roughly 110,000 clones; around four fifths occur once, and the top ten carry 4.3%. The sample originates from a study of blood T cell repertoires in COVID-19. Across the whole study: The United States, Italy and Spain provided the acute and convalescent COVID-19 samples. The cDNA or gDNA used as material had been derived from T cells, B-cell-depleted T cells, or PBMCs.

Trimming left V 4 bases short and J 1 base short, with 13 bases between. The CDR3 is 16 amino acids. CDR1 is SGHVS and CDR2 is FNYEAQ in the germline V gene. The receptor's source is a man in his sixties or seventies with acute or convalescent COVID-19. The specimen sequenced was peripheral blood. The V gene is TRBV7-6, the J gene TRBJ1-4; D perhaps matches TRBD1 (5 bases). CDR3 residues: CASSSIGGGTNEKLFF. The CDR3 bases are TGTGCCAGCAGCTCCATAGGCGGGGGAACTAATGAAAAACTGTTTTTT.